What follows are 16 T cell receptor beta chains derived from one specimen sequenced in a study of OX40 agonist ivuxolimab in advanced cancers. The data were produced by immunoSEQ multiplex PCR, yet TCRdb's version contains in-frame clones alone and is incomplete. Here the sample spans about 15,000 clones, roughly 82% being singletons. This specimen consisted of CD4+ or CD8+ T cells sorted from blood, obtained in a trial of the OX40 agonist ivuxolimab. These receptors were collected from an adult with an advanced solid tumor such as melanoma, head and neck, liver or kidney cancer.

Many counts were recorded for this clone. This chain joins TRBV19 and TRBJ2-2; 9 bases match TRBD2. CDR1 is LNHDA and CDR2 is SQIVND in the germline V gene (reference sequence). The V and J ends lost 3 bases and 5 bases, in that order; junction bases with no gene match: 4. This CDR3 spans 15 amino acids. CDR3 DNA: TGTGCCAGTAGTATGGCGGGAGGGTGGACCGGGGAGCTGTTTTTT. It is translated as CASSMAGGWTGELFF.

The J gene is TRBJ2-2, the V gene TRBV7-2, with TRBD1 as a possible D gene (5 bases). CDR1 and CDR2 (germline): SGHTA, FQGNSA. CDR3 length: 15 residues. V was pared by 5 bases and J by 3 bases, with 13 bases between. The CDR3 DNA reads as TGTGCCAGCAGCACCGGGTTAGGGGACACCGGGGAGCTGTTTTTT. It yields the protein CASSTGLGDTGELFF.

The chain couples TRBV7-6 to TRBJ2-1; D possibly corresponds to TRBD2 (7 bases). V gave up 1 base and J gave up 5 bases, with 15 bases separating them. CDR1 is SGHVS, CDR2 FNYEAQ, per germline. The CDR3 loop spans 16 amino acids. CDR3 coding DNA: TGTGCCAGCAGCTTAGTAAGCGGGACACCCAACAATGAGCAGTTCTTC. Translating gives CASSLVSGTPNNEQFF.

This clone was observed once. V gene TRBV7-9 combines with J gene TRBJ2-2, with no clear D. The CDR3 totals 16 residues. Germline V CDR1 and CDR2: SEHNR, FQNEAQ (reference sequence). V was clipped by 5 bases and J by 1 base, with 14 bases between them. The DNA for the CDR3 is TGTGCCAGCAGCCAAACGACCCTGCTGAACACCGGGGAGCTGTTTTTT. Encoded protein: CASSQTTLLNTGELFF. The full variable domain, completed using reference TRBV7-9 and TRBJ2-2, is DTGVSQNPRHKITKRGQNVTFRCDPISEHNRLYWYRQTLGQGPEFLTYFQNEAQLEKSRLLSDRFSAERPKGSFSTLEIQRTEQGDSAMYLCASSQTTLLNTGELFFGEGSRLTVL.

This clone was counted once. The CDR3 coding sequence is TGTGCCATCAGGGAGGGGGCCAATGAAAAACTGTTTTTT. It specifies CAIREGANEKLFF. The chain couples TRBV10-3 to TRBJ1-4; 7 bases map to TRBD1. Trimming took 6 bases from V and 5 from J; bases not matched to a gene: 3. Germline loops: CDR1 ENHRY, CDR2 SYGVKD. The CDR3 spans 13 residues.

The chain carries TRBV19 and TRBJ1-1; D is undetermined. The CDR3 sequence is 10 residues long. CDR1 and CDR2 (germline): LNHDA, SQIVND (reference sequence). Trimming stripped 8 bases from V and 7 bases from J, with 8 bases between. The CDR3: CASGDLEAFF. The CDR3 nucleotides are TGTGCCAGTGGTGACCTTGAAGCTTTCTTT.

The J gene is TRBJ1-2, the V gene TRBV9, with unresolved D. This CDR3 spans 15 amino acids. Trimming shortened V by 4 bases and J by 5 bases, and 18 bases separated the two germline ends. The germline CDR1 and CDR2 sequences are SGDLS and YYNGEE. CDR3 in DNA: TGTGCCAGCAGCTCCAGTTGGGGAAGGTGGTATGGCTACACCTTC. The encoded protein is CASSSSWGRWYGYTF.

The V and J genes are TRBV4-1 and TRBJ2-7; 10 positions agree with TRBD1. The CDR3 runs to 15 residues. Germline-derived CDR1 and CDR2 are MGHRA and YSYEKL. The trim removed 3 bases at V and 4 bases at J, leaving 6 bases unmatched. The chain's CDR3 is CASSHPGTGVYEQYF. Written as DNA, the CDR3 is TGCGCCAGCAGCCACCCCGGGACAGGGGTATACGAGCAGTACTTC.

The chain recombines TRBV27 with TRBJ1-2; 7 nucleotides line up with TRBD1. There are 15 residues in the CDR3. V was pared by 6 bases and J by 3 bases, with 10 bases of the junction left unmatched. Germline assignment: CDR1 MNHEY and CDR2 SMNVEV (reference sequence). In DNA, the CDR3 is TGTGCCAGCAGCCTGGAGGGGGCGCGGGACTATGGCTACACCTTC. Protein: CASSLEGARDYGYTF.

The chain carries TRBV20-1 and TRBJ2-3; D not resolved. This CDR3 contains 11 residues. CDR1 and CDR2 (germline): DFQATT, SNEGSKA (reference sequence). Trimming shortened V by 3 bases and J by 3 bases, and 4 bases separated the two germline ends. The CDR3 DNA reads as TGCAGTGCTAGTCCTACAGATACGCAGTATTTT. Protein product: CSASPTDTQYF.

The rearrangement joins TRBV19 to TRBJ1-4; D gene uncertain. Germline V lookup: CDR1 LNHDA, CDR2 SQIVND (reference sequence). V gave up 6 bases and J gave up 5 bases, with 13 bases separating them. This CDR3 contains 14 residues. CDR3 nucleotide sequence: TGTGCCAGTAGCCCCAGGACGGGAAATGAAAAACTGTTTTTT. It is translated as CASSPRTGNEKLFF.

The chain carries TRBV30 and TRBJ2-2; D uncertain. V lost 2 bases and J lost 4, with 11 bases in between. The CDR3 extends over 14 amino acids. Germline CDR1 reads GTSNPN; CDR2 reads SVGIG (reference sequence). The CDR3 bases are TGTGCCTGGAGTACTGGGATAGGCACCGGGGAGCTGTTTTTT. Its protein is CAWSTGIGTGELFF.

The rearrangement uses TRBV4-3 and TRBJ2-6; D not certain. Germline CDR1 is LGHNA and CDR2 is YSLEER. There are 15 residues in the CDR3. V was cut by 3 bases and J by 0 bases, with 6 bases left in between. CDR3 protein: CASSQDFSGANVLTF. In DNA, the CDR3 is TGCGCCAGCAGCCAGGATTTCTCTGGGGCCAACGTCCTGACTTTC.

The J gene is TRBJ2-7, the V gene TRBV7-2; tentative D call: TRBD2 (6 bases). The germline V and J ends were trimmed by 3 bases and 9 bases, with 12 bases remaining between them. This CDR3 contains 12 residues. Germline V gene data show CDR1 as SGHTA and CDR2 as FQGNSA. The CDR3 sequence: CASSFRDSGQYF. CDR3 sequence (DNA): TGTGCCAGCAGCTTCCGGGACTCGGGGCAGTACTTC.

The rearrangement joins TRBV7-6 to TRBJ1-1, with no clear D. Germline CDR1 SGHVS, CDR2 FNYEAQ. Between the trimmed V and J ends, which lost 5 bases and 3 bases, there was a span of 19 bases. CDR3 length: 16 amino acids. CDR3 residues: CASSPVRTAEHTEAFF. The CDR3 DNA reads TGTGCCAGCAGCCCTGTACGTACGGCAGAACACACTGAAGCTTTCTTT.

The chain couples TRBV19 to TRBJ2-3; D gene unclear. The CDR3 is 17 residues long. Trimming took 3 bases from V and 2 from J, leaving 18 bases between them. The germline V gene encodes CDR1 LNHDA and CDR2 SQIVND (reference sequence). CDR3 amino acids: CASSMIAAWTHTDTQYF. As DNA, the CDR3 is TGTGCCAGTAGTATGATAGCTGCTTGGACCCACACAGATACGCAGTATTTT.